This T cell receptor beta chain was retrieved from a study of T cell clonality in common variable immunodeficiency. CVID and control samples used equivalent genomic DNA input. Using immunoSEQ multiplex PCR, the repertoire was profiled, and TCRdb retains in-frame clones only, with some absent. The table lists some 60,000 clones, with no singletons. V was cut by 1 base and J by 4 bases, with 13 bases left in between. This CDR3 has 15 amino acids. Germline CDR1 reads SGHNT; CDR2 reads YENEEA. This clone has at least ten counts. The CDR3 goes on 3 residues after the read ends, and that part is filled in from the germline J gene.

This TCR derives from a person between 18 and 69 years old in good health. The chain employs TRBV11-3 and TRBJ2-5; a possible D gene is TRBD1 (6 bases). Sequenced sample: peripheral blood mononuclear cells. The CDR3 bases that were read are TGTGCCAGCAGCTTAGCCTCCAGGGGCGGAGAGACC. Amino acid sequence: CASSLASRGGET. The full CDR3 protein is CASSLASRGGETQYF.